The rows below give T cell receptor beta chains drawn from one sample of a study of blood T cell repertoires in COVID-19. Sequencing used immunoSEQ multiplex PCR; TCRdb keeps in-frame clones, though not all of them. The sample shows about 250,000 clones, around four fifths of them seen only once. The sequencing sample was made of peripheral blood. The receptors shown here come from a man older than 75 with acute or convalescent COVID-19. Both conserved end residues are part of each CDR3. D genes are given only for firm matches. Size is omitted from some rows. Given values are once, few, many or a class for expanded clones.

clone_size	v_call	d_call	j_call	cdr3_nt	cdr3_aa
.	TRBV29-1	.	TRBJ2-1	TGCAGCGTTGAACCGGGACTGGACTACAATGAGCAGTTCTTC	CSVEPGLDYNEQFF
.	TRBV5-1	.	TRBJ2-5	TGCGCCAGCAGCTTGGCAGGTCTTAAACGAGAGACCCAGTACTTC	CASSLAGLKRETQYF
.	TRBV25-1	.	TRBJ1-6	TGTGCCAGCAGTGACCCGAGCTCCTATAATTCACCCCTCCACTTT	CASSDPSSYNSPLHF
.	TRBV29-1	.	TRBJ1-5	TGCAGCGTTGAGGTAGATTCCAATCAGCCCCAGCATTTT	CSVEVDSNQPQHF
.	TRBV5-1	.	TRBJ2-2	TGCGCCAGCAGCTTGTTACAGTTGAACACCGGGGAGCTGTTTTTT	CASSLLQLNTGELFF
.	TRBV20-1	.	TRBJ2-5	TGCAGTCACAGGGATGGGGAGACCCAGTACTTC	CSHRDGETQYF
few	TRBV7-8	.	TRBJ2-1	TGTGCCAGCAGCCACCCCGGCCAGGGTGAGCAGTTCTTC	CASSHPGQGEQFF
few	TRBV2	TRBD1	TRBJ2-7	TGTGCCAGCAGTGTGGGACAGGGGGCCCACGAGCAGTACTTC	CASSVGQGAHEQYF
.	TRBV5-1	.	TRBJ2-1	TGCGCCAGCAGCCGCGACGGCCAGGGGCTCATCAATGAGCAGTTCTTC	CASSRDGQGLINEQFF
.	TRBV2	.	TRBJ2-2	TGTGCCAGCAGGGAGGGACTTTACACCGGGGAGCTGTTTTTT	CASREGLYTGELFF
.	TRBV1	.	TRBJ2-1	TGCACCAGCAGCCCCCAGAAACCCAGCAATGAGCAGTTCTTC	CTSSPQKPSNEQFF
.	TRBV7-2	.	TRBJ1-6	TGTGCCAGCAGCTTAGGCAGGAATAATTCACCCCTCCACTTT	CASSLGRNNSPLHF
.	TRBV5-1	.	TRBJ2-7	TGCGCCAGCAGCTTGACGGGCAGGGATTTGGACGAGCAGTACTTC	CASSLTGRDLDEQYF
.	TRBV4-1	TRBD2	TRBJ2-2	TGCGCCAGCAGCCAAGAATATTGGGTAACTAGCGGGAGGGCCAGCACCGGGGAGCTGTTTTTT	CASSQEYWVTSGRASTGELFF
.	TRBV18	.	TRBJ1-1	TGTGCCAGCTCACCACCCTGGGGAGCCCAGTCCTCTGAAGCTTTCTTT	CASSPPWGAQSSEAFF
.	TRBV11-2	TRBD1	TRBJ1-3	TGTGCCAGCAGCTTAGACCTGGACAGGGACGGCAACACCATATATTTT	CASSLDLDRDGNTIYF
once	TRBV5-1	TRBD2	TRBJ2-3	TGCGCCAGCAGCTCCTACTCTAGCGGGGGGATCACAGATACGCAGTATTTT	CASSSYSSGGITDTQYF
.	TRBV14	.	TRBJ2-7	TGTGCCAGCAGCCAAATCGTATGGCTGCAGTACTTC	CASSQIVWLQYF
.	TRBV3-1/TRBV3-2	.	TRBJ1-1	TGTGCCAGCAGCTCGGGAGTACCGAACACTGAAGCTTTCTTT	CASSSGVPNTEAFF
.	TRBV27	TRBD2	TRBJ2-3	TGTGCCAGCAGTACAAGGACTAGCGGGAGAATAGCAGATACGCAGTATTTT	CASSTRTSGRIADTQYF
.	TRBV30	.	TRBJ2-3	TGTGCCTGGCAAAAATCTCAGGGGGAGGGCACAGATACGCAGTATTTT	CAWQKSQGEGTDTQYF
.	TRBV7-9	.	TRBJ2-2	TGTGCCAGCAGCTATTTGGGGCCCGGCACCGGGGAGCTGTTTTTT	CASSYLGPGTGELFF
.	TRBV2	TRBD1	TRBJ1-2	TGTGCCAGCAGTGACCCGGGACAGGTATCAGGTGGCTACACCTTC	CASSDPGQVSGGYTF
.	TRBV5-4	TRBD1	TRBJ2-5	TGTGCCAGCAGCCCGCCGGGACAGGGGGCCGTAGAGACCCAGTACTTC	CASSPPGQGAVETQYF
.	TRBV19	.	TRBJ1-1	TGTGCCAGTAGTGGGCACGGCCCTAACACTGAAGCTTTCTTT	CASSGHGPNTEAFF
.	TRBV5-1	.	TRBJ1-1	TGCGCCAGCAGCTATAACAGGGACACTGAAGCTTTCTTT	CASSYNRDTEAFF
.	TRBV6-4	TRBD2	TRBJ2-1	TGTGCCAGCAGGGTAGCGGGAGGGCCTATAAATGAGCAGTTCTTC	CASRVAGGPINEQFF
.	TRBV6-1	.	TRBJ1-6	TGTGCCAGCAGTGAAAGTTACAGGGCAGAGAATTCACCCCTCCACTTT	CASSESYRAENSPLHF
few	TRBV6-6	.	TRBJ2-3	TGTGCCAGCAGTATCTCTAGCGAGCTATTGGATACGCAGTATTTT	CASSISSELLDTQYF
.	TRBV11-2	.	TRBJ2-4	TGTGCCAGCAGCTTAGATCTCCAGCCTAGACTAGCCAAAAACATTCAGTACTTC	CASSLDLQPRLAKNIQYF
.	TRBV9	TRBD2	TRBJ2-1	TGTGCCAGCAGCGTTGTGACTAGCGGTTACAATGAGCAGTTCTTC	CASSVVTSGYNEQFF
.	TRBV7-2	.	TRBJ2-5	TGTGCCAGCAGCTCGGGGGTCCAGGAGACCCAGTACTTC	CASSSGVQETQYF
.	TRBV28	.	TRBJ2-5	TGTGCCAGCAAGGGGCCAACTTCGCATGGGGAGACCCAGTACTTC	CASKGPTSHGETQYF
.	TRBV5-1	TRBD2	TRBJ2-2	TGCGCCAGCAGCCTGACGGAGCTAGCGGGATCCGGGGAGCTGTTTTTT	CASSLTELAGSGELFF
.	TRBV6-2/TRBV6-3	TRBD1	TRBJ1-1	TGTGCCAGCAGTTGGACAGGGGGAGGTACTGAAGCTTTCTTT	CASSWTGGGTEAFF
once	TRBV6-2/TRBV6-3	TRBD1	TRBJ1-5	TGTGCCAGCAGCCAACAGGGGAGGACCGATCAGCCCCAGCATTTT	CASSQQGRTDQPQHF